A selection of T cell receptor beta chains follows, all from one sample in a study of neoadjuvant anti-PD-1 for oral cavity cancer. Assay used: immunoSEQ multiplex PCR; TCRdb lists only in-frame clones, some missing. The table has about 14,000 clones, roughly 65% seen once; the top ten hold around 2%. This sample comprised PBMCs, obtained before nivolumab (anti-PD-1) treatment. Receptors were obtained from a person between 40 and 85 years old with oral cavity squamous cell carcinoma. Both conserved end residues are part of each CDR3. Fields, in order: V gene, J gene, D gene, clone size, CDR3 DNA, CDR3 protein. The D gene is left open where the match is weak. Only some rows state a clone size, as once, few, many or a class for expanded clones.

TRBV7-9,TRBJ2-3,.,.,TGTGCCAGCAGCCCAGACGAGTCGGGTGGAACAGATACGCAGTATTTT,CASSPDESGGTDTQYF
TRBV30,TRBJ2-6,.,medium-sized,TGTGCCTGGAGGGAGGACGGCTCTGGGGCCAACGTCCTGACTTTC,CAWREDGSGANVLTF
TRBV19,TRBJ1-4,TRBD1,.,TGTGCCAGTAGTAACAGGGGGCGGCATGAAAAACTGTTTTTT,CASSNRGRHEKLFF
TRBV6-6,TRBJ1-1,.,.,TGTGCCAGCAGTTACTTCAGGGGTGACACTGAAGCTTTCTTT,CASSYFRGDTEAFF
TRBV7-9,TRBJ2-4,.,.,TGTGCCAGCAGCTCAAGGGGAAGCGGACCCAAAAACATTCAGTACTTC,CASSSRGSGPKNIQYF
TRBV5-1,TRBJ1-4,.,.,TGCGCCAGCAGCTCCGGGATGGGGGCGCGAAATGAAAAACTGTTTTTT,CASSSGMGARNEKLFF
TRBV5-5,TRBJ1-2,.,.,TGTGCCAGCAGCTTTAGCACCCTACCCTCGGTAGCCTACACCTTC,CASSFSTLPSVAYTF
TRBV20-1,TRBJ1-1,.,once,TGCAGTGCTAGTCACCACACTGAAGCTTTCTTT,CSASHHTEAFF
TRBV9,TRBJ1-6,TRBD1,.,TGTGCCAGCAGCGACAGGGGTCACAGCTCCTATAATTCACCCCTCCACTTT,CASSDRGHSSYNSPLHF
TRBV6-4,TRBJ1-2,.,.,TGTGCCAGCAGTGACTCGAGGTCCAGGAACTATGGCTACACCTTC,CASSDSRSRNYGYTF
TRBV7-8,TRBJ2-1,.,.,TGTGCCAGCAGCTCCCACCCGGGACACGGGCGAAACCATGAGCAGTTCTTC,CASSSHPGHGRNHEQFF
TRBV19,TRBJ2-1,.,few,TGTGCCAGTAGCCGACTAGTCTACAATGAGCAGTTCTTC,CASSRLVYNEQFF
TRBV4-2,TRBJ1-5,TRBD1,once,TGTGCCAGCAGCCGAGACCAAACAACAGGGGGCGGGAATCAGCCCCAGCATTTT,CASSRDQTTGGGNQPQHF
TRBV7-9,TRBJ1-2,TRBD1,.,TGTGCCAGCAGCTTGACAGGGGGCGCCTTCGGCTACACCTTC,CASSLTGGAFGYTF
TRBV5-1,TRBJ1-2,TRBD1,few,TGCGCCAGCAGCCCCGGGACAGGCTCTCACTATGGCTACACCTTC,CASSPGTGSHYGYTF
TRBV7-8,TRBJ2-7,.,once,TGTGCCAGCAGCTTACGAGTAACCTCCTACGAGCAGTACTTC,CASSLRVTSYEQYF
TRBV29-1,TRBJ2-2,.,.,TGCAGCGTTGAAAGGGAGGTAGACGGGGAGCTGTTTTTT,CSVEREVDGELFF
TRBV11-2,TRBJ2-3,TRBD2,.,TGTGCCAGCAGCCGTTGGACTAGCGGGACCCGCACAGATACGCAGTATTTT,CASSRWTSGTRTDTQYF
TRBV6-4,TRBJ2-1,.,.,TGTGCCAGCAGTCCTCTCCCGGTTGGTGAGCAGTTCTTC,CASSPLPVGEQFF
TRBV5-1,TRBJ2-3,TRBD1,once,TGCGCCAGCTCACGGACAGGTGACACAGATACGCAGTATTTT,CASSRTGDTDTQYF
TRBV18,TRBJ1-2,.,few,TGTGCCAGCTCACTTGCACAGGAGGTCTATGGCTACACCTTC,CASSLAQEVYGYTF
TRBV30,TRBJ1-1,.,.,TGTGCCTGGAGTGTCTTGGCGCTTCAGAACACTGAAGCTTTCTTT,CAWSVLALQNTEAFF
TRBV5-5,TRBJ1-6,.,.,TGTGCCAGCAGCTTAGTGGGGATGGCTTCACCCCTCCACTTT,CASSLVGMASPLHF
TRBV7-3,TRBJ1-5,.,few,TGTGCCAGCAGCCCCGGTGCCAATCAGCCCCAGCATTTT,CASSPGANQPQHF
TRBV7-3,TRBJ2-2,.,.,TGTGCCAGCAGCTTAACGAAGCGCCCCGGGGAGCTGTTTTTT,CASSLTKRPGELFF
TRBV7-7,TRBJ2-3,TRBD2,.,TGTGCCAGCAGCGTACTAGCGGGGGGCCCCGATACGCAGTATTTT,CASSVLAGGPDTQYF
TRBV19,TRBJ1-5,TRBD1,few,TGTGCCAGTAGGGGCGGGGACAGGAATCAGCCCCAGCATTTT,CASRGGDRNQPQHF
TRBV2,TRBJ2-2,.,.,TGTGCCAGCAGGCGGAGCGTTAGGTTTGGCGCCGGGGAGCTGTTTTTT,CASRRSVRFGAGELFF
TRBV11-3,TRBJ2-3,.,once,TGTGCCAGCAGTCAAGTGGGCGGTTCAGATACGCAGTATTTT,CASSQVGGSDTQYF
TRBV6-1,TRBJ2-1,TRBD1,once,TGTGCCAGCAGAACCAACGGACAGGGGTACAATGAGCAGTTCTTC,CASRTNGQGYNEQFF
TRBV9,TRBJ1-1,.,.,TGTGCCAGCAGCGTAGAAGACGGAGGGGGGAACACTGAAGCTTTCTTT,CASSVEDGGGNTEAFF
TRBV28,TRBJ2-5,.,once,TGTGCCAGCAGTCCCTACAGGGAACAGGAGACCCAGTACTTC,CASSPYREQETQYF
TRBV7-8,TRBJ1-4,.,.,TGTGCCAGCTGCGGGCGCCAGGGTAATGAAAAACTGTTTTTT,CASCGRQGNEKLFF
TRBV5-1,TRBJ2-7,TRBD1,.,TGCGCCAGCAGTCTTCCGGGACAGGGGCCCAGCGAGCAGTACTTC,CASSLPGQGPSEQYF
TRBV10-2,TRBJ2-5,TRBD2,.,TGCGCCAGCAGTGATTCCTCCGGGACTAGCGGGAAGGAGACCCAGTACTTC,CASSDSSGTSGKETQYF
TRBV4-1,TRBJ2-6,.,.,TGCGCCAGCAGCCAAGAAGGGGGTTCTGGGGCCAACGTCCTGACTTTC,CASSQEGGSGANVLTF
TRBV6-4,TRBJ2-1,TRBD1,.,TGTGCCAGCAGCCCAACCGGGACAGGGACTTACAATGAGCAGTTCTTC,CASSPTGTGTYNEQFF
TRBV25-1,TRBJ1-4,.,.,TGTGCCAGCAGTGAAACAATCATGGGGATCACAGGGCCCGAAAAACTGTTTTTT,CASSETIMGITGPEKLFF
TRBV5-6,TRBJ2-3,TRBD2,.,TGTGCCAGCAGCTTGCTAGCGGGGACTAGCACAGATACGCAGTATTTT,CASSLLAGTSTDTQYF
TRBV19,TRBJ2-1,.,.,TGTGCCAGTAGTACCCGGACGGCGGCCCGGCTCTACAATGAGCAGTTCTTC,CASSTRTAARLYNEQFF
TRBV6-5,TRBJ1-2,.,.,TGTGCCAGCAGTTACTCGATAGGGGCAGGGGACTATGGCTACACCTTC,CASSYSIGAGDYGYTF
TRBV14,TRBJ2-3,.,.,TGTGCCAGCAGCCCGAGAAACATAGATACGCAGTATTTT,CASSPRNIDTQYF
TRBV7-2,TRBJ1-6,TRBD1,.,TGTGCCAGCCGCACCACAGGGGGCTATAATTCACCCCTCCACTTT,CASRTTGGYNSPLHF
TRBV15,TRBJ2-1,.,.,TGTGCCACCAGCAGAGGAGCTGGGGGGAATGAGCAGTTCTTC,CATSRGAGGNEQFF
TRBV29-1,TRBJ1-2,.,.,TGCAGCGTTGAAGCTTCCCGAGATGGCTACACCTTC,CSVEASRDGYTF
TRBV6-6,TRBJ1-4,.,once,TGTGCCAGCAGGGGTGGGGAAAAACTGTTTTTT,CASRGGEKLFF
TRBV7-9,TRBJ2-2,TRBD2,.,TGTGCCAGCAGCTTCGTACCGGGACTAGCCCCCGGGGAGCTGTTTTTT,CASSFVPGLAPGELFF
TRBV6-7,TRBJ1-1,.,once,TGTGCCAGCAGTTACGATGAAGCTTTCTTT,CASSYDEAFF
TRBV6-5,TRBJ2-7,.,.,TGTGCCAGCAGTTACTCGAGGAGGGTCGAGCAGTACTTC,CASSYSRRVEQYF
TRBV5-8,TRBJ2-7,TRBD2,.,TGTGCCAGCAGCTCCCTGGGACTAGCGGGGCCGTTTACCTACGAGCAGTACTTC,CASSSLGLAGPFTYEQYF
TRBV5-4,TRBJ2-5,.,.,TGTGCCAGCAGCGGGGGGTTGACGGAGACCCAGTACTTC,CASSGGLTETQYF
TRBV18,TRBJ1-1,.,.,TGTGCCAGCTCACCACTTGCGGCAGGGGTTGGGGACACTGAAGCTTTCTTT,CASSPLAAGVGDTEAFF
TRBV7-6,TRBJ1-5,.,.,TGTGCCAGCAGCCTCACTATGGGTGGCCCCCAGCATTTT,CASSLTMGGPQHF
TRBV5-1,TRBJ1-3,.,once,TGCGCCAGCAGCTTGGTCGGACAGTTCTCTGGAAACACCATATATTTT,CASSLVGQFSGNTIYF